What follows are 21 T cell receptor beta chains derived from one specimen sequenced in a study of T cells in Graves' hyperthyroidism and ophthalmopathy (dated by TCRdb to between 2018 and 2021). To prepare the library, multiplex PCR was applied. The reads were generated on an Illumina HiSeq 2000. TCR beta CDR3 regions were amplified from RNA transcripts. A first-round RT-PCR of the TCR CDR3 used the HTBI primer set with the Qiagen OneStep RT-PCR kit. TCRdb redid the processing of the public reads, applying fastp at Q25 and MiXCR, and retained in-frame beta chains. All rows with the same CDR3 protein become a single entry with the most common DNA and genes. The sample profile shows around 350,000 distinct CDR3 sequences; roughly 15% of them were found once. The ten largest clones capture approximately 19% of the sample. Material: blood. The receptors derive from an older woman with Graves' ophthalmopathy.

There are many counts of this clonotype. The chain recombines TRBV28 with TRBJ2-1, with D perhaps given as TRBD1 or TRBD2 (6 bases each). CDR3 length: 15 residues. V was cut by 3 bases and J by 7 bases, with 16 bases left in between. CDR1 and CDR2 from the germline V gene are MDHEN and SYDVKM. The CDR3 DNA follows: TGTGCCAGCAGTTTTAGGGGGGAATTGGGGAATGAGCAGTTCTTC. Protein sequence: CASSFRGELGNEQFF.

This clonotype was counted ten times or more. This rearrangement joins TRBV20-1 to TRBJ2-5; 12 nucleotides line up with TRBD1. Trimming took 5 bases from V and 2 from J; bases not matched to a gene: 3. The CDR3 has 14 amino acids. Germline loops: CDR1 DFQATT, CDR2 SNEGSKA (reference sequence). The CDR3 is CSAGTGGLQETQYF. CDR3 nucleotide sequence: TGCAGTGCTGGGACAGGGGGCTTACAAGAGACCCAGTACTTC.

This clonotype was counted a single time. The CDR3 loop is CASSPLGIMSNQPQHF. The CDR3 DNA reads TGTGCCAGCAGTCCCCTCGGGATTATGAGCAATCAGCCCCAGCATTTT. This rearrangement joins TRBV27 to TRBJ1-5; D is unresolved. The V gene's germline CDR1 is MNHEY and CDR2 SMNVEV (reference sequence). This CDR3 contains 16 residues. V lost 5 bases to trimming and J lost 1 base, with 15 bases between them.

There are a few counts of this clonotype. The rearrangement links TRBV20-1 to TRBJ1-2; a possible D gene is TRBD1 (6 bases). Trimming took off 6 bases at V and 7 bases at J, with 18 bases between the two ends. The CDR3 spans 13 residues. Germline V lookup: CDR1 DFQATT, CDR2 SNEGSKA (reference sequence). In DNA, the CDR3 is TGCAGTGCCAACTTGGGGACACCGGCTGGCTACACCTTC. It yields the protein CSANLGTPAGYTF.

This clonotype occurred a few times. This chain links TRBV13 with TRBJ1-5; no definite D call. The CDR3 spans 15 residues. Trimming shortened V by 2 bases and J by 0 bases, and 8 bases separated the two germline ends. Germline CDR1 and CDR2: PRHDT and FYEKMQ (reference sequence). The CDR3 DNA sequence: TGTGCCAGCAGCTTAAACTACCCTAGCAATCAGCCCCAGCATTTT. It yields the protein CASSLNYPSNQPQHF.

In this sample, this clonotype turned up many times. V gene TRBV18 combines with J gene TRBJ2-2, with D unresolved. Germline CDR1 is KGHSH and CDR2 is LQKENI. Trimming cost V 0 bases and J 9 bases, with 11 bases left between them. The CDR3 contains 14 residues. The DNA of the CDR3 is TGTGCCAGCTCACCACCGCGGCGTAGCTGGGAGCTGTTTTTT. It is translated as CASSPPRRSWELFF.

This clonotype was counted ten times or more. This chain's CDR3 is CAWSPRWAAGATEAFF. In DNA form, the CDR3 reads TGTGCCTGGAGTCCCCGGTGGGCGGCAGGGGCCACTGAAGCTTTCTTT. This chain connects TRBV30 to TRBJ1-1, with D perhaps matching TRBD1 (6 bases). This CDR3 is built from 16 residues. Trimming took 2 bases from V and 4 from J, leaving 20 bases between them. Germline-derived CDR1 and CDR2 are GTSNPN and SVGIG (reference sequence).

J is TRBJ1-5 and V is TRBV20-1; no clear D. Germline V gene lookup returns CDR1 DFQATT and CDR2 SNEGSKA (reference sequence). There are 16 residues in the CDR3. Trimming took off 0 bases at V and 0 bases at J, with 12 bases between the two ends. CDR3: CSARDQTGYSNQPQHF. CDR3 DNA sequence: TGCAGTGCTAGAGACCAGACGGGCTATAGCAATCAGCCCCAGCATTTT.

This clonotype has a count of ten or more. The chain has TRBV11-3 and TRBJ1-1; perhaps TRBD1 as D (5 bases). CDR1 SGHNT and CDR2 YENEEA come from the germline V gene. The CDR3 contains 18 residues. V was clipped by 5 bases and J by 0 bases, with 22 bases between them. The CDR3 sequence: CASSNPRDRGRMNTEAFF. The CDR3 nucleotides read TGTGCCAGCAGCAACCCTCGGGACCGTGGACGGATGAACACTGAAGCTTTCTTT.

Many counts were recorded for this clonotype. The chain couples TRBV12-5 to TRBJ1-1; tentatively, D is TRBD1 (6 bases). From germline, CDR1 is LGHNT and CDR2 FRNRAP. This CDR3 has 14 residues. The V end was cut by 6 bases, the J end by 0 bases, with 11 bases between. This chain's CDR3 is CASGSGTLNTEAFF. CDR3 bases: TGTGCTAGTGGGTCCGGGACATTGAACACTGAAGCTTTCTTT.

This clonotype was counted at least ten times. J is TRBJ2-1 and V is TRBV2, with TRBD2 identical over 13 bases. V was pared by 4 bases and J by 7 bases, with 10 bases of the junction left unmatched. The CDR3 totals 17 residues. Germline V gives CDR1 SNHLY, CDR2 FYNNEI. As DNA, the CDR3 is TGTGCCAGCAGTGCCCCCTCGGGACTAGCGGGATGGAATGAGCAGTTCTTC. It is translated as CASSAPSGLAGWNEQFF. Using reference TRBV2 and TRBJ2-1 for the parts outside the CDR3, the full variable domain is EPEVTQTPSHQVTQMGQEVILRCVPISNHLYFYWYRQILGQKVEFLVSFYNNEISEKSEIFDDQFSVERPDGSNFTLKIRSTKLEDSAMYFCASSAPSGLAGWNEQFFGPGTRLTVL.

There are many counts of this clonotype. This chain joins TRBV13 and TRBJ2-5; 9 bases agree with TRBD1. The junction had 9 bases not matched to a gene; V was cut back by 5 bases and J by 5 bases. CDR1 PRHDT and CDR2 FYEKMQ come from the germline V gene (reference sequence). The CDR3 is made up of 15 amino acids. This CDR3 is CASSPTLTGGETQYF. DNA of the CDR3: TGTGCCAGCAGCCCGACCCTGACAGGGGGGGAGACCCAGTACTTC.

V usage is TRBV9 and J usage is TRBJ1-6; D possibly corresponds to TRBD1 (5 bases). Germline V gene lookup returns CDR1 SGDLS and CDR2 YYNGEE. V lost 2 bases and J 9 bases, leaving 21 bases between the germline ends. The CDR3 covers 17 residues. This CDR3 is CASSVTPEGPGISPLHF. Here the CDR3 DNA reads TGTGCCAGCAGCGTCACCCCGGAGGGACCAGGGATTTCACCCCTCCACTTT.

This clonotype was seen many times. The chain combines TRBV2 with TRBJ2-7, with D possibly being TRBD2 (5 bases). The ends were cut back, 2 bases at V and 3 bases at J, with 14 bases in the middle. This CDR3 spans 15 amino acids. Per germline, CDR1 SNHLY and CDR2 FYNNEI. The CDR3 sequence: CASSELDWTNYEQYF. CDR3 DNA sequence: TGTGCCAGCAGTGAACTGGACTGGACGAACTACGAGCAGTACTTC. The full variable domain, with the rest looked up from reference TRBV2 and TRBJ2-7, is EPEVTQTPSHQVTQMGQEVILRCVPISNHLYFYWYRQILGQKVEFLVSFYNNEISEKSEIFDDQFSVERPDGSNFTLKIRSTKLEDSAMYFCASSELDWTNYEQYFGPGTRLTVT.

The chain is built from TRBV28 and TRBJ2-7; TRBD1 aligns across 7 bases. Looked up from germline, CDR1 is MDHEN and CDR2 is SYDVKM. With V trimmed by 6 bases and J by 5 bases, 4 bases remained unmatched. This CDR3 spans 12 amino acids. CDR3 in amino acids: CASSLGTDEQYF. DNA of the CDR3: TGTGCCAGCAGCCTAGGGACAGACGAGCAGTACTTC.

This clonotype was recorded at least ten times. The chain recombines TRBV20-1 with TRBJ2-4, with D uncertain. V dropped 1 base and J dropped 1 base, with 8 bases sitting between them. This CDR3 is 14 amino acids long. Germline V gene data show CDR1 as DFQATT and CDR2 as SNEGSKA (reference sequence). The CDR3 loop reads CSARGARAKNIQYF. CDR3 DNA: TGCAGTGCTAGAGGGGCCAGGGCCAAAAACATTCAGTACTTC.

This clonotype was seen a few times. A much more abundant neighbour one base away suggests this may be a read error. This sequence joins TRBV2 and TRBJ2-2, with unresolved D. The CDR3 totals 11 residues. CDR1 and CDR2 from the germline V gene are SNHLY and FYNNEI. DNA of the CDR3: TGTGCCAGCAGCAACACCAGGGAGCTGTTTTTT. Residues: CASSNTRELFF. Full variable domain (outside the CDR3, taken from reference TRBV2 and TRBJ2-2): EPEVTQTPSHQVTQMGQEVILRCVPISNHLYFYWYRQILGQKVEFLVSFYNNEISEKSEIFDDQFSVERPDGSNFTLKIRSTKLEDSAMYFCASSNTRELFFGEGSRLTVL.

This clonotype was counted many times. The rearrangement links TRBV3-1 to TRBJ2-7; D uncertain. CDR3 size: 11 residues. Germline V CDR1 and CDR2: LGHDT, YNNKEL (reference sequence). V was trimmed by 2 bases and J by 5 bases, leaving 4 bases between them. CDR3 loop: CASSQSHEQYF. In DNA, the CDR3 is TGTGCCAGCAGCCAATCCCACGAGCAGTACTTC.

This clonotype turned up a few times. Here the CDR3 DNA reads TGCGCCAGCAGCTTGCGCCTACTAGCGGGAGGTCCCAATGAGCAGTTCTTC. This translates into CASSLRLLAGGPNEQFF. The rearrangement joins TRBV5-1 to TRBJ2-1; 12 bases are shared with TRBD2. With 1 base clipped from V and 6 bases from J, the junction kept 8 bases outside the gene matches. The CDR3 is made up of 17 amino acids. Germline V gene sequence: CDR1 SGHRS, CDR2 YFSETQ.

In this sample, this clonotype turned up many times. CDR3: CASSTSGGYQETQYF. Here the CDR3 DNA reads TGTGCCAGCAGTACTAGCGGGGGTTACCAAGAGACCCAGTACTTC. The chain has TRBV28 and TRBJ2-5, with 11 bases lining up with TRBD2. Germline trimming cut 5 bases from V and 0 bases from J; bases unmatched to any gene: 2. The CDR3 consists of 15 residues. Germline V gives CDR1 MDHEN, CDR2 SYDVKM.

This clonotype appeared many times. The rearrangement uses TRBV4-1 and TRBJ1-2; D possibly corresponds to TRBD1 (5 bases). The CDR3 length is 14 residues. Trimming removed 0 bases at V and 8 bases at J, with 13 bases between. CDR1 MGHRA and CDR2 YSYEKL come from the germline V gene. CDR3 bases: TGCGCCAGCAGCCAAGATCCAGGAGGGACCGGCTACACCTTC. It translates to CASSQDPGGTGYTF.